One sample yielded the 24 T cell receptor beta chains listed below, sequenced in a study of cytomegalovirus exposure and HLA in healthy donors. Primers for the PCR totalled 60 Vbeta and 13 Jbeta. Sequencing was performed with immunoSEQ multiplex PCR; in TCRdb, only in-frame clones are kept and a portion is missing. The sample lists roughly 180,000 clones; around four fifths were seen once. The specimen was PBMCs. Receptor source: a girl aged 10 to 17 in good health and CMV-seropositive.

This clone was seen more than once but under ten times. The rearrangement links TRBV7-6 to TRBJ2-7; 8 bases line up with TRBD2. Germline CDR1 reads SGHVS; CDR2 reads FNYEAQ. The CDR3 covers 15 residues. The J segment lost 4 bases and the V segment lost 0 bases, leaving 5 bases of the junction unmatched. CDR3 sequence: CASSLAEVAGYEQYF. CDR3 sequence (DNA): TGTGCCAGCAGCTTAGCTGAAGTAGCGGGGTACGAGCAGTACTTC. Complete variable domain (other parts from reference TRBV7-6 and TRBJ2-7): GAGVSQSPRYKVTKRGQDVALRCDPISGHVSLYWYRQALGQGPEFLTYFNYEAQQDKSGLPNDRFSAERPEGSISTLTIQRTEQRDSAMYRCASSLAEVAGYEQYFGPGTRLTVT.

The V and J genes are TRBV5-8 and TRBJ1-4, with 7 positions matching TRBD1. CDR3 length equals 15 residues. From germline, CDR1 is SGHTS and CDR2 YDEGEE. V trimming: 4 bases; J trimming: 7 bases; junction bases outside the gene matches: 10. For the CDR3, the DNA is TGTGCCAGCAGCCCAAGGGGGCGCGAAGGTGAAAAACTGTTTTTT. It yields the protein CASSPRGREGEKLFF.

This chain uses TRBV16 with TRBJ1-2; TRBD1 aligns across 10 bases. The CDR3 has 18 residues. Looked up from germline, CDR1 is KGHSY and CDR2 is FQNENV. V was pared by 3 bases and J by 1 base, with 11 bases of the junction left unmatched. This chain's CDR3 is CASSHPGQGTLLNYGYTF. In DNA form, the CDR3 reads TGTGCCAGCAGCCACCCGGGACAGGGGACCCTTCTTAACTATGGCTACACCTTC. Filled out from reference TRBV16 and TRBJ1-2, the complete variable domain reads GEEVAQTPKHLVRGEGQKAKLYCAPIKGHSYVFWYQQVLKNEFKFLISFQNENVFDETGMPKERFSAKCLPNSPCSLEIQATKLEDSAVYFCASSHPGQGTLLNYGYTFGSGTRLTVV.

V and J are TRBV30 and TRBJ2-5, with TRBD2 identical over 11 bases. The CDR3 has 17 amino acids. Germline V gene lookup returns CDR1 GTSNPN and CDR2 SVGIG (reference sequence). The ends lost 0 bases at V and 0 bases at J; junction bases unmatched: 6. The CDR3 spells CAWSVPIAGGYQETQYF. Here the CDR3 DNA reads TGTGCCTGGAGTGTCCCAATAGCGGGGGGGTACCAAGAGACCCAGTACTTC.

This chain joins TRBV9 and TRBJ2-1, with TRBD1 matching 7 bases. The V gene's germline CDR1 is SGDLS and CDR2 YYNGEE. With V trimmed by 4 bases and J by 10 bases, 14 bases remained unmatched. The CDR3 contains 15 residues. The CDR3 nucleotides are TGTGCCAGCAGCACAACATATGACAGGGTCGAGGAGCAGTTCTTC. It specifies CASSTTYDRVEEQFF.

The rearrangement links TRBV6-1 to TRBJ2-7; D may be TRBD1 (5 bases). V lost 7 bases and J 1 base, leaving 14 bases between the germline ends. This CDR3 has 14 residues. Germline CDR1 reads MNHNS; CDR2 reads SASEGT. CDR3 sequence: CASTRTSTSYEQYF. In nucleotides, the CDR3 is TGTGCCAGCACCCGGACAAGCACGTCCTACGAGCAGTACTTC.

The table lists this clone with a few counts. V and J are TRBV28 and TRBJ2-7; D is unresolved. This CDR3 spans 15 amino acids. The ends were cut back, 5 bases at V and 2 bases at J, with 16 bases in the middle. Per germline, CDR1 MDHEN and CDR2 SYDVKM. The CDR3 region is CASSPTVPTTYEQYF. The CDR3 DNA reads TGTGCCAGCAGTCCCACTGTGCCGACAACCTACGAGCAGTACTTC.

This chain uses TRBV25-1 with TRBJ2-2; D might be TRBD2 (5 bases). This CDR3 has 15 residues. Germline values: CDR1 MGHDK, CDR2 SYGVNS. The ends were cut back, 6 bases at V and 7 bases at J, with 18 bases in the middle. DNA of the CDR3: TGTGCCAGCAGCGGGCTCGGCAACCGGGGCGGGGAGCTGTTTTTT. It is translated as CASSGLGNRGGELFF. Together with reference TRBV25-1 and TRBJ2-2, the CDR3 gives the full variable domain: EADIYQTPRYLVIGTGKKITLECSQTMGHDKMYWYQQDPGMELHLIHYSYGVNSTEKGDLSSESTVSRIRTEHFPLTLESARPSHTSQYLCASSGLGNRGGELFFGEGSRLTVL.

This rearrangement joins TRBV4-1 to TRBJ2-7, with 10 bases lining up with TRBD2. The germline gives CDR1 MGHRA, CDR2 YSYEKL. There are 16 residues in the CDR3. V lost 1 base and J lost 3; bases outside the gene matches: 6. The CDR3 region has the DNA TGCGCCAGCAGCCAAGGGGGACTAGCGAGCCTCTACGAGCAGTACTTC. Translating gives CASSQGGLASLYEQYF.

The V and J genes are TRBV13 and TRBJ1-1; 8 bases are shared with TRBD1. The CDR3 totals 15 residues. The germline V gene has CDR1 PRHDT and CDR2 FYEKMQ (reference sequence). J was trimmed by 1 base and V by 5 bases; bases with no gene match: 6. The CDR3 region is CASSPRGTGNTEAFF. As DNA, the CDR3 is TGTGCCAGCAGCCCACGAGGGACAGGGAACACTGAAGCTTTCTTT.

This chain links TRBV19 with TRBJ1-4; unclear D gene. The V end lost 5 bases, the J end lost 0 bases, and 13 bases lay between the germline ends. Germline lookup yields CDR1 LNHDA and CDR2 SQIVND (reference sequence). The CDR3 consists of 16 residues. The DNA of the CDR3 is TGTGCCAGTAGTTTCCGGGAGGACGCAACTAATGAAAAACTGTTTTTT. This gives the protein CASSFREDATNEKLFF. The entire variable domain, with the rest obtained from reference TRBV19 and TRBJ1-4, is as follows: DGGITQSPKYLFRKEGQNVTLSCEQNLNHDAMYWYRQDPGQGLRLIYYSQIVNDFQKGDIAEGYSVSREKKESFPLTVTSAQKNPTAFYLCASSFREDATNEKLFFGSGTQLSVL.

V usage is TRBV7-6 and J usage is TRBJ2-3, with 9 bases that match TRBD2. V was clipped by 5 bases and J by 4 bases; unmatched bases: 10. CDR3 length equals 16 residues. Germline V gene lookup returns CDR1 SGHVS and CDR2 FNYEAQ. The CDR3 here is CASSRPAGGWADTQYF. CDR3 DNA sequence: TGTGCCAGCAGCCGTCCAGCGGGGGGATGGGCAGATACGCAGTATTTT.

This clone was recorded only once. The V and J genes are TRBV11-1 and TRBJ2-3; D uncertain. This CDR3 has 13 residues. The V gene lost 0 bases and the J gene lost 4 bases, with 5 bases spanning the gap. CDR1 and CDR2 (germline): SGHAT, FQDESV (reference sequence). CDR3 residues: CASSLAFADTQYF. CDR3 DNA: TGTGCCAGCAGCTTAGCGTTCGCAGATACGCAGTATTTT. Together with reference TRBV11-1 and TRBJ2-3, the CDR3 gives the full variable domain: EAEVAQSPRYKITEKSQAVAFWCDPISGHATLYWYRQILGQGPELLVQFQDESVVDDSQLPKDRFSAERLKGVDSTLKIQPAELGDSAMYLCASSLAFADTQYFGPGTRLTVL.

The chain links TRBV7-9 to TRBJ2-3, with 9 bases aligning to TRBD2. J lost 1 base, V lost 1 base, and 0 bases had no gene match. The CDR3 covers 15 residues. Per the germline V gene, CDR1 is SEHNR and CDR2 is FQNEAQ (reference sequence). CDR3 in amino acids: CASSLVAGGTDTQYF. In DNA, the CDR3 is TGTGCCAGCAGCTTAGTAGCGGGGGGCACAGATACGCAGTATTTT.

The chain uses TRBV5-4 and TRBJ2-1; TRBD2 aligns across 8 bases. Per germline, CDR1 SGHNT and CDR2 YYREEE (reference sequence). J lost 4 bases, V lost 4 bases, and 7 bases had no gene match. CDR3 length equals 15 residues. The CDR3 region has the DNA TGTGCCAGCAGCGTCGGGGGGGGGAAGTACAATGAGCAGTTCTTC. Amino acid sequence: CASSVGGGKYNEQFF.

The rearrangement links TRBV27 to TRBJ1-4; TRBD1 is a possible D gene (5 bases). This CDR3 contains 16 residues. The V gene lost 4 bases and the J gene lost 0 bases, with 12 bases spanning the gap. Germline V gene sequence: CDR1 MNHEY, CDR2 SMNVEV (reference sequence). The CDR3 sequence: CASSWGTATTNEKLFF. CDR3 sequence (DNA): TGTGCCAGCAGTTGGGGGACTGCCACAACTAATGAAAAACTGTTTTTT.

This CDR3 reads CASSPQHLLAGSQETQYF. For the CDR3, the DNA is TGTGCCAGCAGCCCACAACACTTACTAGCGGGGTCCCAAGAGACCCAGTACTTC. The V gene is TRBV4-2, the J gene TRBJ2-5; 10 bases are shared with TRBD2. CDR3 size: 18 residues. Germline-derived CDR1 and CDR2 are LGHNA and YNFKEQ. V lost 4 bases to trimming and J lost 1 base; unmatched junction nucleotides: 12.

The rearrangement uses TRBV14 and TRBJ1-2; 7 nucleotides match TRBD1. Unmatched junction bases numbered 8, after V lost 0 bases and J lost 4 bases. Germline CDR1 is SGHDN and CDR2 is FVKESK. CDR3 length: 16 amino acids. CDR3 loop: CASSQDQRQGGYGYTF. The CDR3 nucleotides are TGTGCCAGCAGCCAAGATCAACGACAGGGAGGCTATGGCTACACCTTC.

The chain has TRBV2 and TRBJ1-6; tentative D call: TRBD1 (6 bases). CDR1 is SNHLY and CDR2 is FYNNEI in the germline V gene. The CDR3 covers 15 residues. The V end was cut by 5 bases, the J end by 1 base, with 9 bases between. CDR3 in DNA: TGTGCCAGCAGTACGGACAGTTCCTATAATTCACCCCTCCACTTT. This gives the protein CASSTDSSYNSPLHF.

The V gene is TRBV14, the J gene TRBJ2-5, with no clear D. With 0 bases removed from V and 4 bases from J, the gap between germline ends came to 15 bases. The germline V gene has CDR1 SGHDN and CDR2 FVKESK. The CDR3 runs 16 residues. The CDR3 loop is CASSQDRIVYGETQYF. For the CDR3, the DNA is TGTGCCAGCAGCCAAGATAGAATAGTCTATGGAGAGACCCAGTACTTC.

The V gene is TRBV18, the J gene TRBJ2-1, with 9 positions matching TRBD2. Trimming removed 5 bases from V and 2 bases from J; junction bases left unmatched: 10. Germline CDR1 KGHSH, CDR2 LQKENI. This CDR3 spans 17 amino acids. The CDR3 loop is CASSAGGVAGAYNEQFF. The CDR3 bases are TGTGCCAGCTCAGCCGGGGGAGTAGCGGGGGCCTACAATGAGCAGTTCTTC.

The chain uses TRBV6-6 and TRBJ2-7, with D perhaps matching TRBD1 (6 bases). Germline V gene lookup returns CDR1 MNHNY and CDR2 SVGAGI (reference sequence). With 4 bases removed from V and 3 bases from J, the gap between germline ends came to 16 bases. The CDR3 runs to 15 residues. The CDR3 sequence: CASSSPLGAHYEQYF. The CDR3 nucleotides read TGTGCCAGCAGTTCCCCCCTGGGGGCCCACTACGAGCAGTACTTC.

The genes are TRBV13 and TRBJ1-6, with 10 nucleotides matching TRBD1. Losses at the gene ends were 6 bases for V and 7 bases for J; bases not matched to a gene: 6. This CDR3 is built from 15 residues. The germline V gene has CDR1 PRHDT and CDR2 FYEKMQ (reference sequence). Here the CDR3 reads CASSHAGQGNSPLHF. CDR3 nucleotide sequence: TGTGCCAGCAGTCATGCGGGACAGGGGAATTCACCCCTCCACTTT.

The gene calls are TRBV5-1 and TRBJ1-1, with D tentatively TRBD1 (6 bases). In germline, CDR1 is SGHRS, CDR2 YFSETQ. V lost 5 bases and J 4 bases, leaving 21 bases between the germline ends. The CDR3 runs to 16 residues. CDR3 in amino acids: CASRTDGGGRGTEAFF. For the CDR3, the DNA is TGCGCCAGCAGAACCGACGGCGGGGGGCGAGGCACTGAAGCTTTCTTT. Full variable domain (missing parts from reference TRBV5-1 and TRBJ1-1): KAGVTQTPRYLIKTRGQQVTLSCSPISGHRSVSWYQQTPGQGLQFLFEYFSETQRNKGNFPGRFSGRQFSNSRSEMNVSTLELGDSALYLCASRTDGGGRGTEAFFGQGTRLTVV.